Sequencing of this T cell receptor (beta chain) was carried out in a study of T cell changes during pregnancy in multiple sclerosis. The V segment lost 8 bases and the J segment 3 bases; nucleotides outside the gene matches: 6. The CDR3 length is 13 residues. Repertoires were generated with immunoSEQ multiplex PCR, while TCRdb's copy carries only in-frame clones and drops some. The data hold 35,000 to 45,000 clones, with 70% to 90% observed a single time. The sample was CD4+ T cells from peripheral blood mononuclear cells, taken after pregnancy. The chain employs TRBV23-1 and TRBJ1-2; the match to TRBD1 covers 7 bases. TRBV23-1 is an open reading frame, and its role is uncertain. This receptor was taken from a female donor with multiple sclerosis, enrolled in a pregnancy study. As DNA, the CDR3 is TGCGCCAGCGGCGGTCAGGGGGACTATGGCTACACCTTC. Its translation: CASGGQGDYGYTF.